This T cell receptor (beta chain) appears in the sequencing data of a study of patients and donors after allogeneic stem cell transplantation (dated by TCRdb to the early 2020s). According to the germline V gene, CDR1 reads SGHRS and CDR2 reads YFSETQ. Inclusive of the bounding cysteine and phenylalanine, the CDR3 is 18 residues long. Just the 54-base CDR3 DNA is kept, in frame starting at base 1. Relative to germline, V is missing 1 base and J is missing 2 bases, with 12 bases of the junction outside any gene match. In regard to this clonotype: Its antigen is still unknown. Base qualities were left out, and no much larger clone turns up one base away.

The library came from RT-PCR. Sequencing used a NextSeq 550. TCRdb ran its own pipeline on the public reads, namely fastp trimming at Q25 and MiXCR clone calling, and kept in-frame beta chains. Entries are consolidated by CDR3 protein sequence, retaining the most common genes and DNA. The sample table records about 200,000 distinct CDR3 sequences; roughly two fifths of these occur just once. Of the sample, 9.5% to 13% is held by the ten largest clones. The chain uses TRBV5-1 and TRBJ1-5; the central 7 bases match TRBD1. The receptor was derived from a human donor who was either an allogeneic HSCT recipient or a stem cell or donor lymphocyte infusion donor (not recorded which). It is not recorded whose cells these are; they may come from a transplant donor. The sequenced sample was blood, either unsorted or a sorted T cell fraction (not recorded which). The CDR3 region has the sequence CASSLSPSGTAGNQPQHF. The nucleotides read TGCGCCAGCAGCTTGTCCCCCTCCGGGACAGCCGGCAATCAGCCCCAGCATTTT.